These T cell receptor beta chains were read from a single sample in a study of T cell changes during pregnancy in multiple sclerosis. Profiled with immunoSEQ multiplex PCR; TCRdb holds only in-frame clones, not every one. The data hold fewer than 45,000 clones, with around 90% observed a single time. The sequenced sample was CD8+ T cells from peripheral blood mononuclear cells, obtained after pregnancy. The receptor set was obtained from a female donor in good health, enrolled as a control in a pregnancy study. The CDR3 runs from the conserved cysteine through the conserved F or W. D genes are given only for firm matches. Only some rows state a clone size, as once, few, many or a class for expanded clones.

>TRBD1|NA|TRBJ2-7|TRBV28
CASSLGTGGSEQYF
TGTGCCAGCAGTTTAGGGACAGGGGGCTCCGAGCAGTACTTC
>NA|NA|TRBJ1-2|TRBV27
CASRGPGTPNYGYTF
TGTGCCAGCAGGGGGCCTGGGACACCTAACTATGGCTACACCTTC
>TRBD2|few|TRBJ2-7|TRBV4-1
CASSESSGGAYEQYF
TGCGCCAGCAGCGAATCTAGCGGGGGGGCCTACGAGCAGTACTTC
>NA|once|TRBJ1-5|TRBV6-1
CASDRGNQPQHF
TGTGCCTCCGACCGGGGCAATCAGCCCCAGCATTTT
>NA|NA|TRBJ1-1|TRBV7-8
CASSLLGTLNTEAFF
TGTGCCAGCAGCTTATTGGGCACCTTGAACACTGAAGCTTTCTTT
>TRBD2|NA|TRBJ2-3|TRBV7-3
CASSLTASGGDTQYF
TGTGCCAGCAGCTTAACAGCTAGCGGGGGAGATACGCAGTATTTT
>TRBD1|NA|TRBJ2-7|TRBV5-6
CASSPDRAYEQYF
TGTGCCAGCAGCCCCGACAGGGCGTACGAGCAGTACTTC
>TRBD2|NA|TRBJ2-1|TRBV7-9
CASSPGLAGGPSYNEQFF
TGTGCCAGCAGCCCAGGACTAGCGGGGGGGCCATCCTACAATGAGCAGTTCTTC
>NA|NA|TRBJ1-2|TRBV4-2
CASSQVIYGGRTGYTF
TGTGCCAGCAGCCAAGTAATTTACGGGGGTCGAACTGGCTACACCTTC
>NA|NA|TRBJ1-2|TRBV4-1
CASSPDLTSNYGYTF
TGCGCCAGCAGCCCCGACCTGACTTCCAACTATGGCTACACCTTC
>TRBD2|NA|TRBJ2-1|TRBV29-1
CSVWEGSNEQFF
TGCAGCGTTTGGGAGGGCTCCAATGAGCAGTTCTTC
>NA|NA|TRBJ1-1|TRBV30
CAWIKQRAAPEAFF
TGTGCCTGGATAAAACAGAGGGCAGCGCCTGAAGCTTTCTTT
>NA|few|TRBJ1-6|TRBV6-1
CAIDSLYNSPLHF
TGTGCCATCGACAGCTTGTATAATTCACCCCTCCACTTT